This T cell receptor (beta chain) was identified during a study of blood T cell repertoires in COVID-19. Study background: The study drew acute and convalescent COVID-19 samples from the United States, Italy and Spain. PBMCs, B-cell-depleted T cells, or T cells provided the cDNA or gDNA that made up the material.

Looked up from germline, CDR1 is LGHNA and CDR2 is YSLEER. The CDR3 totals 20 residues. Trimming took off 0 bases at V and 1 base at J, with 22 bases between the two ends. Under the authors' procedure: Reference gene primers were amplified, and this amplification served to estimate nucleated cell counts. Clones were read by immunoSEQ multiplex PCR, and TCRdb kept only the in-frame ones, dropping some. D and trimming were read from the DNA, whereas the V and J calls and clone size are those reported in that table. The sample comprises over 100,000 clones, 79% of which are singletons, and about 4% rests with the top ten.

V and J are TRBV4-3 and TRBJ2-1, with D tentatively TRBD1 (6 bases). The receptor was isolated from an elderly woman with acute or convalescent COVID-19. The sample was peripheral blood. CDR3 residues: CASSQDTPRMRGMSYNEQFF. DNA of the CDR3: TGCGCCAGCAGCCAAGATACGCCACGGATGAGGGGGATGTCCTACAATGAGCAGTTCTTC.